This T cell receptor (beta chain) came from a study of blood T cell repertoires in COVID-19. Whole-study context: The study drew acute and convalescent COVID-19 samples from the United States, Italy and Spain. Sources were T cells, B-cell-depleted T cells, or PBMCs; the material itself was cDNA or gDNA.

Methods used by the authors: Estimation of nucleated cell counts relied on the amplification of reference gene primers. The method was immunoSEQ multiplex PCR; TCRdb's version includes in-frame clones alone and lacks a portion of them. V, J and clone size are taken as reported in that table, and D and trimming were inferred from the DNA itself. Of more than 150,000 clones in the sample, nearly 80% are singletons; the top ten hold around an eighth. Trimming cost V 6 bases and J 6 bases; bases outside gene matches: 3. Germline values: CDR1 WNHNN, CDR2 SYGVQD (reference sequence). This CDR3 comprises 15 residues. Adults between roughly 18 and 90 years of age took part from fewer than 30 US areas.

The rearrangement links TRBV10-1 to TRBJ2-3; 16 positions match TRBD2. The receptor comes from a man in his 60s who had been exposed to COVID-19. The source material was PBMCs or T cells enriched from blood (not recorded which). CDR3 bases: TGCGCCAGCAGCGAGGGACTAGCGGGAGGGGATACGCAGTATTTT. Its protein product is CASSEGLAGGDTQYF.